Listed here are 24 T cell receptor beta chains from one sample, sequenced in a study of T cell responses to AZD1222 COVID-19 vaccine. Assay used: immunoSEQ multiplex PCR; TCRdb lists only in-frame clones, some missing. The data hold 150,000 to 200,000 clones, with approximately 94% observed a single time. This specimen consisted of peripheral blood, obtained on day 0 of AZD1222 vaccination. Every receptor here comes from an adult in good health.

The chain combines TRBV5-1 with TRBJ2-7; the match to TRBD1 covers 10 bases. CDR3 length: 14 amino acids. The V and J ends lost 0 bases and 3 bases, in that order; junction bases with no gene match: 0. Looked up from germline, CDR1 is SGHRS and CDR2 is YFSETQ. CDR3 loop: CASSLGTGGYEQYF. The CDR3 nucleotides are TGCGCCAGCAGCTTGGGGACAGGGGGCTACGAGCAGTACTTC.

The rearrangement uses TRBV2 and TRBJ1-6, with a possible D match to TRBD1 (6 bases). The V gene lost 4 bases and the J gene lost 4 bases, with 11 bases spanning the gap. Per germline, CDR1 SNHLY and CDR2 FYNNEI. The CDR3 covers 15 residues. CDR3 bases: TGTGCCAGCAGTGCTGGACAGTCTTATAATTCACCCCTCCACTTT. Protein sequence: CASSAGQSYNSPLHF. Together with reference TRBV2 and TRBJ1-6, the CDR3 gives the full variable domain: EPEVTQTPSHQVTQMGQEVILRCVPISNHLYFYWYRQILGQKVEFLVSFYNNEISEKSEIFDDQFSVERPDGSNFTLKIRSTKLEDSAMYFCASSAGQSYNSPLHFGNGTRLTVT.

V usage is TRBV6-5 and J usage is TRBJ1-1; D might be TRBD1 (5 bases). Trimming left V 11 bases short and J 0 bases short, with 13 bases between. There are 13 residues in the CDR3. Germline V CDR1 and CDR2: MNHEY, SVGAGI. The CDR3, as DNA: TGTGCCGTCTCCAGGGCCGTGAACACTGAAGCTTTCTTT. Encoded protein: CAVSRAVNTEAFF.

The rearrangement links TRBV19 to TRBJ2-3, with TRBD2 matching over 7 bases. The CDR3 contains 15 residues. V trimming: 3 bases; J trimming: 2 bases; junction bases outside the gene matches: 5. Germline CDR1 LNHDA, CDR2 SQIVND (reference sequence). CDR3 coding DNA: TGTGCCAGTAGTATGCGGGAGTGGAACACAGATACGCAGTATTTT. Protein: CASSMREWNTDTQYF.

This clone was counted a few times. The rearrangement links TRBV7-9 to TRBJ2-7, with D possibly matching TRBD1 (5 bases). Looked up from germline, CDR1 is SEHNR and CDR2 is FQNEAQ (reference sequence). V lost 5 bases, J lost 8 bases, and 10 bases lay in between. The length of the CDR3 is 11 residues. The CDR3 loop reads CASSQGSKQYF. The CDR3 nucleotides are TGTGCCAGCAGCCAGGGATCCAAGCAGTACTTC.

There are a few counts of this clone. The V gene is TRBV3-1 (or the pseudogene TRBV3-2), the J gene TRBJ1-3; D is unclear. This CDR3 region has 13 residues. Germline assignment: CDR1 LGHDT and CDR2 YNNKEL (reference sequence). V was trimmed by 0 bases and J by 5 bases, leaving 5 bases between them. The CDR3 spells CASSQDMRNTIYF. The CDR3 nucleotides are TGTGCCAGCAGCCAAGATATGAGAAACACCATATATTTT.

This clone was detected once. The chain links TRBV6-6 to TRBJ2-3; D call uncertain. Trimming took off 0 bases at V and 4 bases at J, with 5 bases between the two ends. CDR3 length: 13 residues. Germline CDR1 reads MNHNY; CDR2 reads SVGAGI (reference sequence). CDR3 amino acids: CASSYSAPDTQYF. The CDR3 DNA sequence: TGTGCCAGCAGTTACTCTGCCCCAGATACGCAGTATTTT.

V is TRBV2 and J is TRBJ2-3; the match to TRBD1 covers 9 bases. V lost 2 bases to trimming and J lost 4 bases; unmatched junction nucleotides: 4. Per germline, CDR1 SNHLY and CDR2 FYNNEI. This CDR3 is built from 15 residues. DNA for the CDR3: TGTGCCAGCAGTGAATTCGACAGGGGGGCAGATACGCAGTATTTT. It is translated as CASSEFDRGADTQYF.

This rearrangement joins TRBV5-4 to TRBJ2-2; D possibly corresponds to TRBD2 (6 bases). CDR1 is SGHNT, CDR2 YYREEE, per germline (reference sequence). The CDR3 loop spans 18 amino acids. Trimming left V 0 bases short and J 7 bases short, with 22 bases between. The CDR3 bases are TGTGCCAGCAGCTTGGTACGGATTAGCGTAATGGGGGGCGGGGAGCTGTTTTTT. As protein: CASSLVRISVMGGGELFF.

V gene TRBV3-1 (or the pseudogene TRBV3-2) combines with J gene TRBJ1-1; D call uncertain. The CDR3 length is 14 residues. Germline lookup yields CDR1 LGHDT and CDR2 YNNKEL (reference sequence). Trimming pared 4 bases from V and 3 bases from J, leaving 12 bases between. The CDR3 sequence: CASSPMGEYTEAFF. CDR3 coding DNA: TGTGCCAGCAGCCCTATGGGAGAGTACACTGAAGCTTTCTTT.

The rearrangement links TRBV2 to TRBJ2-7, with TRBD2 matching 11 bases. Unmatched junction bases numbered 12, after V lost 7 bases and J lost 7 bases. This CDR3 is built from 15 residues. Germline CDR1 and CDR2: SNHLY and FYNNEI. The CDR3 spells CASTGLAGPPSEQYF. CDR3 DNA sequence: TGTGCCAGCACTGGACTAGCGGGTCCCCCTTCGGAGCAGTACTTC.

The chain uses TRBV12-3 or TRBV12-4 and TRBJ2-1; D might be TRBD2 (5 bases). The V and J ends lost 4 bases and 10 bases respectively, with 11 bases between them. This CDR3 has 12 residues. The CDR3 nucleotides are TGTGCCAGCAGTTCTCCCCGGAGGGAGCAGTTCTTC. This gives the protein CASSSPRREQFF.

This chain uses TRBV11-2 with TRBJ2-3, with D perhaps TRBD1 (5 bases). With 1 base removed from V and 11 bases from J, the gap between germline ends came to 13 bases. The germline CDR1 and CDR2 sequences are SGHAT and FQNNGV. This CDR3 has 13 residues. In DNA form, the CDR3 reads TGTGCCAGCAGCTTAGGGGGCGGCACCGGGCAGTATTTT. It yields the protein CASSLGGGTGQYF.

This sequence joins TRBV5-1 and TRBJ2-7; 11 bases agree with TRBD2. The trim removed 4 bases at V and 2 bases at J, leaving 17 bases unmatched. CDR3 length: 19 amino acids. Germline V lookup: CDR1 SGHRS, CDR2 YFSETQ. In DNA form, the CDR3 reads TGCGCCAGCAGCGCCTCGGGACTAGCGGAGTCCGGGGACGCCTACGAGCAGTACTTC. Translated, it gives CASSASGLAESGDAYEQYF.

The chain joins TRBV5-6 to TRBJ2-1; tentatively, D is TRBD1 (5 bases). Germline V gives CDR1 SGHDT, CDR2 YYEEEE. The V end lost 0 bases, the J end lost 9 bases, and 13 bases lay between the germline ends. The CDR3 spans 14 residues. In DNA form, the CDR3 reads TGTGCCAGCAGCTTGGCCGGATGGGGCGGTGAGCAGTTCTTC. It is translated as CASSLAGWGGEQFF.

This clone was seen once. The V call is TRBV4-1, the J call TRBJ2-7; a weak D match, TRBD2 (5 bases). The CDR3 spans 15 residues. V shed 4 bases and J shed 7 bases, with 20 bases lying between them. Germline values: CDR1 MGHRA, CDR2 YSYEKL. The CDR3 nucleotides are TGCGCCAGCAGCCTCGGACGGGGAGTGGGTCGGGAGCAGTACTTC. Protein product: CASSLGRGVGREQYF.

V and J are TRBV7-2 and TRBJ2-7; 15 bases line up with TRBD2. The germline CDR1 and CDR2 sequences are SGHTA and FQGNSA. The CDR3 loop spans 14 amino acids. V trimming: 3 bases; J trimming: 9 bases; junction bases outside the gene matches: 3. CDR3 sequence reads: CASSFGLAGGPQYF. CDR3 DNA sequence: TGTGCCAGCAGCTTCGGACTAGCGGGGGGGCCGCAGTACTTC.

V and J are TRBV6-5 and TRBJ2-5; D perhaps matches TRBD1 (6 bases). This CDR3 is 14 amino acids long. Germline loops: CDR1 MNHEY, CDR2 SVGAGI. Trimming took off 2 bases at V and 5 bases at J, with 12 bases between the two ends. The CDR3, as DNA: TGTGCCAGCAGTTACGGGGGCCCTCAGGAGACCCAGTACTTC. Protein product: CASSYGGPQETQYF.

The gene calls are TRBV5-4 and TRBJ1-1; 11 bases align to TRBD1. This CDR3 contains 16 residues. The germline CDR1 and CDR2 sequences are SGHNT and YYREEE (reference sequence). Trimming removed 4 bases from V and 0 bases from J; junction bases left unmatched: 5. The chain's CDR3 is CASSGQGARVNTEAFF. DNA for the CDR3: TGTGCCAGCAGCGGACAGGGGGCGCGGGTGAACACTGAAGCTTTCTTT.

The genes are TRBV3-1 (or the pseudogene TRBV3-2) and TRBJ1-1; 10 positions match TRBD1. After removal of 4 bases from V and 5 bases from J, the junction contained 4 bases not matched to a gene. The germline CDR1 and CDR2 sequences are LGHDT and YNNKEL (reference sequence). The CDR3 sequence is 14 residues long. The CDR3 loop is CASSPKDRGTEAFF. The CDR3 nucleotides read TGTGCCAGCAGCCCTAAGGACAGGGGGACTGAAGCTTTCTTT.

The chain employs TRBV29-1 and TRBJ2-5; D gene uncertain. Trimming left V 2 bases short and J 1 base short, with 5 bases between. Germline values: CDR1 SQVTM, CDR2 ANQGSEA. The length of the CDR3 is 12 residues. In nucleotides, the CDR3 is TGCAGCGTTGAATACCTCCAAGAGACCCAGTACTTC. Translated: CSVEYLQETQYF.

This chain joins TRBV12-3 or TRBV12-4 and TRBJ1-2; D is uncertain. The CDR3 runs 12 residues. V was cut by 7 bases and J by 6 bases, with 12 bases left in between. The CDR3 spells CASTRWYDGYTF. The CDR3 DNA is TGTGCCAGCACCCGGTGGTACGATGGCTACACCTTC.

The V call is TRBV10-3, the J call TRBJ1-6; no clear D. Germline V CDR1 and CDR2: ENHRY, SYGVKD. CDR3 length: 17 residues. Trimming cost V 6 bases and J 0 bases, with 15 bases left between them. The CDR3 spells CAIREDGGSSYNSPLHF. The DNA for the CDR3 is TGTGCCATCAGGGAGGACGGCGGGAGCTCCTATAATTCACCCCTCCACTTT.

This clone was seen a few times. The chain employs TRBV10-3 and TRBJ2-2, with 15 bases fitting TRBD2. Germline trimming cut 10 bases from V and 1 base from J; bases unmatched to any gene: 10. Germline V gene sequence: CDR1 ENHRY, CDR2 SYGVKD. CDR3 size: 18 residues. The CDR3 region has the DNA TGTGCCACCCAAAGGTGGACTAGCGGGAGGGGGAACACCGGGGAGCTGTTTTTT. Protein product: CATQRWTSGRGNTGELFF.